This passage covers 23 T cell receptor beta chains from one sample sequenced in a study of Ad26.COV2.S vaccination and SARS-CoV-2 variants. Clones were sequenced by immunoSEQ multiplex PCR, and TCRdb holds only the in-frame ones, with some missing. The sample includes approximately 420,000 clones, roughly 90% of them seen just once. Treatment specified: around 19 received Ad26.COV2.S at low or high dose, single or two shots; several received placebo; per-sample allocation not given. The samples date from day 63 after the first vaccine or placebo injection. The material was peripheral blood, obtained in a trial of Ad26.COV2.S vaccine versus placebo. Receptors originate from a person between 18 and 65 years old who received the Ad26.COV2.S COVID-19 vaccine or a placebo.

V is TRBV27 and J is TRBJ2-5; 9 bases map to TRBD1. This CDR3 has 17 residues. J gave up 4 bases and V 2 bases, and 11 bases lay outside the gene matches. Germline loops: CDR1 MNHEY, CDR2 SMNVEV (reference sequence). This CDR3 reads CASSLAQGARSRETQYF. The CDR3 DNA sequence: TGTGCCAGCAGTTTAGCACAGGGGGCGCGAAGTCGAGAGACCCAGTACTTC.

Comments on this clone: The same CDR3 can be traced to other DNA sequences in this sample. The chain employs TRBV29-1 and TRBJ1-1; 9 bases fit TRBD1. The length of the CDR3 is 12 residues. CDR1 and CDR2 from the germline V gene are SQVTM and ANQGSEA. J was trimmed by 5 bases and V by 6 bases; bases with no gene match: 4. This CDR3 is CSVGQGNTEAFF. The CDR3 nucleotides read TGCAGCGTGGGACAGGGCAATACTGAAGCTTTCTTT.

This chain uses TRBV19 with TRBJ1-1; tentatively, D is TRBD1 (5 bases). V lost 1 base and J lost 1, with 13 bases in between. The CDR3 length is 16 residues. The germline CDR1 and CDR2 sequences are LNHDA and SQIVND (reference sequence). CDR3 coding DNA: TGTGCCAGTAGTATAGCGACCCGGGGGGGGAACACTGAAGCTTTCTTT. This sequence encodes CASSIATRGGNTEAFF. The whole variable domain, remainder taken from reference TRBV19 and TRBJ1-1, is DGGITQSPKYLFRKEGQNVTLSCEQNLNHDAMYWYRQDPGQGLRLIYYSQIVNDFQKGDIAEGYSVSREKKESFPLTVTSAQKNPTAFYLCASSIATRGGNTEAFFGQGTRLTVV.

The chain recombines TRBV5-4 with TRBJ1-2; tentative D call: TRBD1 (6 bases). The CDR3 extends over 14 amino acids. Deletions cut 0 bases from V and 2 bases from J, with 8 bases between. Germline values: CDR1 SGHNT, CDR2 YYREEE (reference sequence). The CDR3 coding sequence is TGTGCCAGCAGCTTGGTTGGGACAAACTATGGCTACACCTTC. As protein: CASSLVGTNYGYTF.

In DNA form, the CDR3 reads TGTGCCACCAGCGTCGAGGCCACGGCTCAGCCCCAGCATTTT. Its protein product is CATSVEATAQPQHF. This chain joins TRBV15 and TRBJ1-5, with D uncertain. The germline CDR1 and CDR2 sequences are LNHNV and YYDKDF (reference sequence). The CDR3 has 14 amino acids. Trimming pared 5 bases from V and 6 bases from J, leaving 14 bases between.

This clone was seen a few times. The chain is built from TRBV7-2 and TRBJ2-7; D is undetermined. This CDR3 has 15 residues. Trimming removed 6 bases at V and 4 bases at J, with 19 bases between. Germline-derived CDR1 and CDR2 are SGHTA and FQGNSA. CDR3 nucleotides: TGTGCCAGCAGTTCGAGCGACCTTAAACTGTACGAGCAGTACTTC. It specifies CASSSSDLKLYEQYF.

This sequence joins TRBV30 and TRBJ2-1; D call uncertain. This CDR3 has 15 amino acids. In germline, CDR1 is GTSNPN, CDR2 SVGIG (reference sequence). Trimming took off 3 bases at V and 1 base at J, with 13 bases between the two ends. The CDR3, as DNA: TGTGCCTGGAGCATACAGCGTGGGTCCTACAATGAGCAGTTCTTC. This gives the protein CAWSIQRGSYNEQFF.

The rearrangement joins TRBV29-1 to TRBJ1-2; D unclear. This CDR3 contains 11 residues. In germline, CDR1 is SQVTM, CDR2 ANQGSEA. Between the trimmed V and J ends, which lost 6 bases and 0 bases, there was a span of 5 bases. CDR3 sequence (DNA): TGCAGCGTCTCCTCTAACTATGGCTACACCTTC. This encodes CSVSSNYGYTF.

The chain uses TRBV25-1 and TRBJ1-2; D is undetermined. Germline CDR1 and CDR2: MGHDK and SYGVNS. This CDR3 is 16 amino acids long. Trimming cost V 4 bases and J 4 bases, with 19 bases left between them. The CDR3 DNA is TGTGCCAGCAGTGGTTTGGTTGGAAGGGAGAGCTATGGCTACACCTTC. Protein product: CASSGLVGRESYGYTF.

The chain uses TRBV28 and TRBJ1-1, with 10 bases matching TRBD1. Losses at the gene ends were 6 bases for V and 11 bases for J; bases not matched to a gene: 15. The CDR3 loop spans 15 amino acids. Germline V gene sequence: CDR1 MDHEN, CDR2 SYDVKM. Here the CDR3 DNA reads TGTGCCAGCAGCCCCACCGGGACAGGGGTGTCTAGGGCTTTCTTT. This sequence encodes CASSPTGTGVSRAFF. Combining the CDR3 with reference TRBV28 and TRBJ1-1 gives the whole variable domain DVKVTQSSRYLVKRTGEKVFLECVQDMDHENMFWYRQDPGLGLRLIYFSYDVKMKEKGDIPEGYSVSREKKERFSLILESASTNQTSMYLCASSPTGTGVSRAFFGQGTRLTVV.

This clone appeared once. The chain is built from TRBV2 and TRBJ2-1; D ambiguous. Germline V CDR1 and CDR2: SNHLY, FYNNEI. V gave up 8 bases and J gave up 8 bases, with 4 bases separating them. The length of the CDR3 is 9 residues. In DNA form, the CDR3 reads TGTGCCAGCGGCCATGAGCAGTTCTTC. It encodes CASGHEQFF.

The chain uses TRBV11-3 and TRBJ1-6, with a possible D match to TRBD1 (5 bases). The CDR3 extends over 18 amino acids. In germline, CDR1 is SGHNT, CDR2 YENEEA. V was clipped by 0 bases and J by 0 bases, with 12 bases between them. The CDR3 loop is CASSLDQGRSSYNSPLHF. Written as DNA, the CDR3 is TGTGCCAGCAGCTTAGATCAGGGTAGGAGCTCCTATAATTCACCCCTCCACTTT.

The chain joins TRBV7-9 to TRBJ2-7; TRBD2 might be the D (5 bases). Germline lookup yields CDR1 SEHNR and CDR2 FQNEAQ (reference sequence). This CDR3 has 13 amino acids. Between the trimmed V and J ends, which lost 3 bases and 7 bases, there was a span of 13 bases. The CDR3 here is CASSFEGLEEQYF. The CDR3 nucleotides are TGTGCCAGCAGCTTTGAGGGATTAGAGGAGCAGTACTTC.

The CDR3 protein is CASSQEGPGVLTGELFF. For the CDR3, the DNA is TGCGCCAGCAGCCAAGAAGGGCCCGGGGTCTTAACCGGGGAGCTGTTTTTT. J is TRBJ2-2 and V is TRBV4-1; D may be TRBD2 (5 bases). Trimming removed 0 bases at V and 5 bases at J, with 16 bases between. The CDR3 is 17 residues long. Germline-derived CDR1 and CDR2 are MGHRA and YSYEKL.

The J gene is TRBJ2-1, the V gene TRBV6-4, with 7 positions matching TRBD2. J gave up 4 bases and V 4 bases, and 4 bases lay outside the gene matches. Germline CDR1 MRHNA, CDR2 SNTAGT. The CDR3 runs to 14 residues. The CDR3 protein is CASSVSGEYNEQFF. The CDR3 nucleotides are TGTGCCAGCAGTGTAAGCGGGGAGTACAATGAGCAGTTCTTC.

The chain combines TRBV2 with TRBJ2-2; tentatively, D is TRBD1 (6 bases). Germline V lookup: CDR1 SNHLY, CDR2 FYNNEI. V lost 6 bases and J lost 6, with 11 bases in between. The CDR3 loop spans 13 amino acids. The CDR3 is CASRVEGAGELFF. In DNA, the CDR3 is TGTGCCAGCAGAGTCGAGGGGGCCGGGGAGCTGTTTTTT.

This clone turned up a few times. This sequence joins TRBV5-1 and TRBJ2-7; the D gene is possibly TRBD1 (5 bases). Trimming took off 0 bases at V and 5 bases at J, with 12 bases between the two ends. The germline V gene has CDR1 SGHRS and CDR2 YFSETQ. The CDR3 is made up of 14 amino acids. This CDR3 is CASSLVRGRNEQYF. As DNA, the CDR3 is TGCGCCAGCAGCTTGGTAAGGGGTCGAAACGAGCAGTACTTC.

The V call is TRBV11-2, the J call TRBJ2-2, with TRBD1 identical over 9 bases. The length of the CDR3 is 16 residues. The V segment lost 3 bases and the J segment 2 bases; nucleotides outside the gene matches: 4. Germline-derived CDR1 and CDR2 are SGHAT and FQNNGV. The CDR3 DNA sequence: TGTGCCAGCAGCTTTTACAGGGGGCCCAACACCGGGGAGCTGTTTTTT. Residues: CASSFYRGPNTGELFF.

This chain uses TRBV2 with TRBJ1-1; D unclear. Looked up from germline, CDR1 is SNHLY and CDR2 is FYNNEI. The V gene lost 5 bases and the J gene lost 2 bases, with 15 bases spanning the gap. The length of the CDR3 is 15 residues. The CDR3 sequence is CASSTNGLQNTEAFF. The CDR3 DNA sequence: TGTGCCAGCAGTACGAACGGACTGCAAAACACTGAAGCTTTCTTT. Full variable domain (outside the CDR3, taken from reference TRBV2 and TRBJ1-1): EPEVTQTPSHQVTQMGQEVILRCVPISNHLYFYWYRQILGQKVEFLVSFYNNEISEKSEIFDDQFSVERPDGSNFTLKIRSTKLEDSAMYFCASSTNGLQNTEAFFGQGTRLTVV.

The chain recombines TRBV4-1 with TRBJ1-1; D is unclear. CDR1 is MGHRA, CDR2 YSYEKL, per germline. Trimming removed 0 bases from V and 7 bases from J, with 12 bases in between. The CDR3 is made up of 14 amino acids. The CDR3 sequence is CASSQDALQSEAFF. The CDR3 region has the DNA TGCGCCAGCAGCCAAGATGCGCTACAGAGTGAAGCTTTCTTT.

The chain is built from TRBV5-1 and TRBJ2-1; the match to TRBD1 covers 9 bases. J lost 3 bases, V lost 5 bases, and 9 bases had no gene match. Germline lookup yields CDR1 SGHRS and CDR2 YFSETQ. The CDR3 has 16 amino acids. CDR3 bases: TGCGCCAGCAGTTATCAACAGGGGGCCCACTACAATGAGCAGTTCTTC. It specifies CASSYQQGAHYNEQFF.

V and J are TRBV28 and TRBJ2-7; possibly TRBD2 for D (6 bases). Deletions cut 2 bases from V and 2 bases from J, with 16 bases between. The CDR3 sequence is 16 residues long. CDR1 and CDR2 (germline): MDHEN, SYDVKM. The CDR3 loop is CASSLRGSGSAYEQYF. CDR3 bases: TGTGCCAGCAGTTTACGTGGAAGCGGGTCGGCCTACGAGCAGTACTTC.

The chain has TRBV13 and TRBJ1-3; 8 bases match TRBD1. The germline V gene has CDR1 PRHDT and CDR2 FYEKMQ (reference sequence). V gave up 2 bases and J gave up 4 bases; unmatched junction bases: 10. The CDR3 is made up of 17 amino acids. The CDR3 region is CASSLSPGGVRGNTIYF. DNA for the CDR3: TGTGCCAGCAGCTTATCTCCAGGGGGCGTAAGGGGAAACACCATATATTTT.